What follows is one T cell receptor (beta chain) and its context. Its antigen is not known. Treatment given: 15 to 20 received Ad26.COV2.S at low or high dose, single or two shots; roughly 5 received placebo; per-sample allocation not given. The samples were gathered on day 63 after the first injection of vaccine or placebo. Vaccination employed an Ad26 vector expressing the Wuhan-strain SARS-CoV-2 spike. The data belong to a study of Ad26.COV2.S vaccination and SARS-CoV-2 variants. Overall study: COV1001, an Ad26.COV2.S trial, supplied this vaccine-arm donor. Intramuscular Ad26.COV2.S doses were given once or twice, 56 days apart.

Assay used: immunoSEQ multiplex PCR; TCRdb lists only in-frame clones, some missing. The data contain about 440,000 clones, around 88% of them seen just once; the ten biggest clones take up roughly 13%. Overall study results and limits: Participants in the vaccine arm had higher spike-specific TCR breadth; placebo recipients had lower.

This clonotype originated in a person between 18 and 60 years old who received the Ad26.COV2.S COVID-19 vaccine or a placebo. Sequenced material: peripheral blood, taken in a trial of Ad26.COV2.S vaccine versus placebo.

In DNA, the CDR3 is TGTGCCAGCAGGATTTCGACTAGCGGGACCGGTGGGGAGCAGTTCTTC. Translating it yields CASRISTSGTGGEQFF. The chain employs TRBV27 and TRBJ2-1; 11 nucleotides agree with TRBD2. CDR3 length: 16 amino acids. Trimming at V came to 6 bases and at J to 10 bases, leaving 14 bases not matched to a gene. Germline assignment: CDR1 MNHEY and CDR2 SMNVEV (reference sequence).